Presented here are 25 T cell receptor beta chains from one specimen sequenced in a study of blood T cell repertoires in COVID-19. Using immunoSEQ multiplex PCR, the repertoire was profiled, and TCRdb retains in-frame clones only, with some absent. Here the sample spans more than 450,000 clones, around 90% being singletons. The sequenced sample consisted of PBMCs or T cells enriched from blood (not recorded which). The receptors stem from a woman aged 18-29 years who had recovered from COVID-19.

The chain carries TRBV7-6 and TRBJ2-1, with D perhaps matching TRBD2 (6 bases). The CDR3 extends over 18 amino acids. V gave up 1 base and J gave up 5 bases, with 21 bases separating them. Germline CDR1 and CDR2: SGHVS and FNYEAQ. This CDR3 is CASSLVQGPGLGDNEQFF. DNA of the CDR3: TGTGCCAGCAGCTTAGTGCAGGGACCGGGACTGGGGGACAATGAGCAGTTCTTC.

The CDR3 DNA is TGTGCCAGCAGCTTCCTACAGGGGGCGGGCACCGGGGAGCTGTTTTTT. This translates into CASSFLQGAGTGELFF. The V call is TRBV9, the J call TRBJ2-2; 9 bases match TRBD1. The germline V gene encodes CDR1 SGDLS and CDR2 YYNGEE. The trim removed 4 bases at V and 4 bases at J, leaving 8 bases unmatched. The CDR3 has 16 residues.

The chain combines TRBV7-8 with TRBJ1-2; weak D call: TRBD1 (5 bases). Germline assignment: CDR1 SGHVS and CDR2 FQNEAQ. V lost 1 base, J lost 4 bases, and 10 bases lay in between. This CDR3 is 14 amino acids long. The CDR3 sequence is CASSLVRQSYGYTF. CDR3 bases: TGTGCCAGCAGCTTAGTCCGACAGAGCTATGGCTACACCTTC.

J is TRBJ1-6 and V is TRBV5-4; 7 bases align to TRBD1. J gave up 9 bases and V 4 bases, and 13 bases lay outside the gene matches. The CDR3 spans 16 residues. The germline V gene encodes CDR1 SGHNT and CDR2 YYREEE (reference sequence). CDR3 nucleotide sequence: TGTGCCAGCAGCCTAGAAGGGCCAGGGGGAACTTCACCCCTCCACTTT. Its protein product is CASSLEGPGGTSPLHF. Combining the CDR3 with reference TRBV5-4 and TRBJ1-6 gives the whole variable domain ETGVTQSPTHLIKTRGQQVTLRCSSQSGHNTVSWYQQALGQGPQFIFQYYREEENGRGNFPPRFSGLQFPNYSSELNVNALELDDSALYLCASSLEGPGGTSPLHFGNGTRLTVT.

CDR3 sequence reads: CASSPLRGEPGLNQPQHF. The CDR3 region has the DNA TGTGCCAGCAGTCCCCTCAGGGGGGAACCTGGCCTCAATCAGCCCCAGCATTTT. The chain links TRBV27 to TRBJ1-5, with 7 nucleotides matching TRBD1. The CDR3 length is 18 residues. CDR1 and CDR2 (germline): MNHEY, SMNVEV (reference sequence). The V segment lost 5 bases and the J segment 3 bases; nucleotides outside the gene matches: 16.

The CDR3 nucleotides read TGTGCCAGCAGTGGCCCGGCCGGAGGGAAGGAGACCCAGTACTTC. Its translation is CASSGPAGGKETQYF. This chain joins TRBV2 and TRBJ2-5; D perhaps matches TRBD2 (6 bases). CDR1 is SNHLY and CDR2 is FYNNEI in the germline V gene. The V and J ends lost 4 bases and 5 bases respectively, with 17 bases between them. The CDR3 sequence is 15 residues long.

This chain connects TRBV6-4 to TRBJ1-6; D uncertain. The CDR3 is made up of 16 amino acids. V shed 6 bases and J shed 0 bases, with 12 bases lying between them. Germline-derived CDR1 and CDR2 are MRHNA and SNTAGT. DNA for the CDR3: TGTGCCAGCAGAGCGGGTCTTAGCTCCTATAATTCACCCCTCCACTTT. As protein: CASRAGLSSYNSPLHF.

The chain has TRBV5-1 and TRBJ2-2; TRBD1 matches at 9 bases. V lost 7 bases, J lost 4 bases, and 5 bases stayed unmatched. The CDR3 covers 14 residues. CDR1 and CDR2 (germline): SGHRS, YFSETQ. The CDR3 protein is CASSKGQGTGELFF. The DNA for the CDR3 is TGCGCCAGCTCCAAGGGACAGGGCACCGGGGAGCTGTTTTTT.

The V call is TRBV28, the J call TRBJ1-4, with 11 bases aligning to TRBD1. With V trimmed by 6 bases and J by 7 bases, 10 bases remained unmatched. Germline assignment: CDR1 MDHEN and CDR2 SYDVKM. The CDR3 sequence is 16 residues long. The CDR3, as DNA: TGTGCCAGCAGGCCCCTCCCGGGACAGGGGGGTGAAAAACTGTTTTTT. This codes for CASRPLPGQGGEKLFF.

This clone was seen a single time. This rearrangement joins TRBV28 to TRBJ2-6; possible D gene TRBD2, 5 bases. The CDR3 extends over 14 amino acids. Germline CDR1 reads MDHEN; CDR2 reads SYDVKM. V was trimmed by 6 bases and J by 1 base, leaving 7 bases between them. The CDR3 spells CASSGGSGANVLTF. CDR3 bases: TGTGCCAGCAGCGGAGGATCTGGGGCCAACGTCCTGACTTTC.

This clone appeared a single time. The rearrangement links TRBV19 to TRBJ1-4; no clear D gene. The CDR3 covers 16 residues. V shed 6 bases and J shed 7 bases, with 21 bases lying between them. CDR1 is LNHDA and CDR2 is SQIVND in the germline V gene (reference sequence). CDR3 in DNA: TGTGCCAGTAGGGCCCCAAATTACGATCCGGGTGAAAAACTGTTTTTT. Translated: CASRAPNYDPGEKLFF.

The genes are TRBV19 and TRBJ1-5; 9 nucleotides align to TRBD1. Germline loops: CDR1 LNHDA, CDR2 SQIVND (reference sequence). J was trimmed by 5 bases and V by 10 bases; bases with no gene match: 9. This CDR3 comprises 14 residues. The CDR3 reads CATSRRDRDQPQHF. The CDR3 DNA reads as TGTGCCACTAGCCGACGGGACAGGGATCAGCCCCAGCATTTT. The complete variable domain, with remaining parts taken from reference TRBV19 and TRBJ1-5, reads DGGITQSPKYLFRKEGQNVTLSCEQNLNHDAMYWYRQDPGQGLRLIYYSQIVNDFQKGDIAEGYSVSREKKESFPLTVTSAQKNPTAFYLCATSRRDRDQPQHFGDGTRLSIL.

The chain links TRBV2 to TRBJ1-2; a weak D match, TRBD1 (5 bases). The CDR3 length is 12 residues. Trimming cost V 8 bases and J 5 bases, with 12 bases left between them. Germline V lookup: CDR1 SNHLY, CDR2 FYNNEI. CDR3 nucleotide sequence: TGTGCCAGCGGGCAAGGGGATTATGGCTACACCTTC. It is translated as CASGQGDYGYTF.

This chain links TRBV18 with TRBJ2-7; D might be TRBD1 (6 bases). Germline assignment: CDR1 KGHSH and CDR2 LQKENI. This CDR3 is 13 amino acids long. V was pared by 8 bases and J by 3 bases, with 14 bases between. CDR3 loop: CASHSKGGYEQYF. In DNA form, the CDR3 reads TGTGCCAGCCATTCCAAAGGGGGCTACGAGCAGTACTTC.

The chain has TRBV27 and TRBJ1-5; D is possibly TRBD1 (5 bases). The CDR3 is made up of 15 amino acids. The germline gives CDR1 MNHEY, CDR2 SMNVEV (reference sequence). V was trimmed by 2 bases and J by 5 bases, leaving 13 bases between them. The CDR3 bases are TGTGCCAGCAGTTTACGGGGGGACCTTCATCAGCCCCAGCATTTT. Protein product: CASSLRGDLHQPQHF.

The CDR3 nucleotides read TGCAGTGCATCTCTTTACAATGAGCAGTTCTTC. Its translation is CSASLYNEQFF. The V gene is TRBV20-1, the J gene TRBJ2-1; no clear D gene. The CDR3 totals 11 residues. V was pared by 6 bases and J by 4 bases, with 7 bases between. Per the germline V gene, CDR1 is DFQATT and CDR2 is SNEGSKA (reference sequence).

This rearrangement joins TRBV5-1 to TRBJ1-1, with 9 bases matching TRBD1. CDR1 is SGHRS and CDR2 is YFSETQ in the germline V gene. The CDR3 runs to 14 residues. Trimming at V came to 2 bases and at J to 4 bases, leaving 3 bases not matched to a gene. The DNA of the CDR3 is TGCGCCAGCAGCTTCCTGACAGGGGGCACTGAAGCTTTCTTT. The encoded protein is CASSFLTGGTEAFF.

The chain carries TRBV19 and TRBJ1-2; D unresolved. The length of the CDR3 is 15 residues. The germline gives CDR1 LNHDA, CDR2 SQIVND (reference sequence). V shed 0 bases and J shed 5 bases, with 13 bases lying between them. CDR3 protein: CASSIEPPGPYGYTF. As DNA, the CDR3 is TGTGCCAGTAGTATAGAACCCCCCGGTCCTTATGGCTACACCTTC.

The rearrangement joins TRBV5-5 to TRBJ2-5, with D possibly matching TRBD2 (5 bases). Germline V gives CDR1 SGHKS, CDR2 YYEKEE (reference sequence). The CDR3 is 17 residues long. V was cut by 4 bases and J by 1 base, with 20 bases left in between. The CDR3 bases are TGTGCCAGCAGCCCGAGTCAGGTTAGCGCGTTCCAAGAGACCCAGTACTTC. It is translated as CASSPSQVSAFQETQYF.

V gene TRBV19 combines with J gene TRBJ1-1, with D possibly being TRBD1 (6 bases). CDR3 size: 14 residues. CDR1 and CDR2 from the germline V gene are LNHDA and SQIVND (reference sequence). Trimming stripped 4 bases from V and 4 bases from J, with 13 bases between. The CDR3 sequence is CASSKTGWGTEAFF. The CDR3 region has the DNA TGTGCCAGTAGTAAAACAGGGTGGGGCACTGAAGCTTTCTTT.

This chain uses TRBV28 with TRBJ1-5; 7 bases are a match to TRBD1. Per the germline V gene, CDR1 is MDHEN and CDR2 is SYDVKM. The ends lost 3 bases at V and 4 bases at J; junction bases unmatched: 6. The CDR3 has 15 residues. CDR3 residues: CASSLGDRPNQPQHF. The CDR3 coding sequence is TGTGCCAGCAGTTTGGGGGACAGACCAAATCAGCCCCAGCATTTT.

The chain couples TRBV9 to TRBJ1-1; perhaps TRBD1 as D (5 bases). V lost 0 bases to trimming and J lost 0 bases, with 12 bases between them. CDR3 length: 16 residues. CDR1 and CDR2 (germline): SGDLS, YYNGEE. The CDR3 spells CASSVADSPLNTEAFF. CDR3 in DNA: TGTGCCAGCAGCGTAGCAGACAGCCCTCTGAACACTGAAGCTTTCTTT.

The V and J genes are TRBV19 and TRBJ1-1; D unresolved. V shed 5 bases and J shed 0 bases, with 7 bases lying between them. Germline-derived CDR1 and CDR2 are LNHDA and SQIVND (reference sequence). There are 13 residues in the CDR3. CDR3 amino acids: CASSLSVNTEAFF. The CDR3 DNA reads TGTGCCAGTAGTCTTTCGGTGAACACTGAAGCTTTCTTT.

This chain connects TRBV19 to TRBJ2-2, with a weak D call TRBD1 (5 bases). The germline CDR1 and CDR2 sequences are LNHDA and SQIVND (reference sequence). There are 14 residues in the CDR3. V lost 5 bases and J lost 4, with 11 bases in between. CDR3 nucleotide sequence: TGTGCCAGTAGTCCCTCGACAGTCACCGGGGAGCTGTTTTTT. Translation gives CASSPSTVTGELFF.

This clone was seen only once. CDR3 residues: CAWSSGQGGLSGAFF. The DNA for the CDR3 is TGTGCCTGGAGTTCTGGACAGGGGGGTTTATCCGGAGCTTTCTTT. This chain links TRBV30 with TRBJ1-1; 10 bases match TRBD1. CDR1 is GTSNPN and CDR2 is SVGIG in the germline V gene (reference sequence). The CDR3 extends over 15 amino acids. J was trimmed by 10 bases and V by 2 bases; bases with no gene match: 13.